This T cell receptor (beta chain) was captured in a study of beta chain features in type 1 diabetes. Germline CDR1 SGHVS, CDR2 FNYEAQ. CDR3 length equals 15 residues. V was clipped by 3 bases and J by 6 bases; unmatched bases: 6. A sort by CD45RO/CCR7/CD25/CD127/CD95/CD27 yielded CD4+ naive, central memory, regulatory and stem cell-like memory cells. Points on this clone: Its cognate antigen is unknown.

Study-wide findings and caveats: A greater similarity of naive, central memory and Treg TCRB repertoires was seen among patients than among healthy donors. VDJ junctions from type 1 diabetes patients carried fewer insertions and larger deletions. Amplification by PCR could prefer shorter templates, with the same effect in patients and controls.

Sequenced material consisted of expressed TCRB transcripts (all of the isolated RNA was reverse transcribed). Profiled with immunoSEQ multiplex PCR; TCRdb holds only in-frame clones, not every one. The sample lists 850,000 to 900,000 clones, under 20% occurring once. Specimen: naive CD4+ T cells from blood. This rearrangement joins TRBV7-6 to TRBJ1-1; 11 bases line up with TRBD1. The clonotype comes from a woman between 18 and 30 years old in good health. CDR3 sequence reads: CASSFRTGGFAEAFF. CDR3 DNA: TGTGCCAGCAGCTTTAGGACAGGGGGCTTCGCTGAAGCTTTCTTT.